The 20 T cell receptor beta chains in this list originate from one sample, sequenced in a study of T cells in Graves' hyperthyroidism and ophthalmopathy (dated by TCRdb to between 2019 and 2020). Library preparation used multiplex PCR. Sequenced using an Illumina HiSeq 2000. The TCR beta CDR3 regions were amplified from RNA transcripts. The TCR CDR3 was subjected to a first round of RT-PCR using the HTBI primer set and the Qiagen OneStep RT-PCR kit. Using fastp trimming at Q25 and MiXCR clonotype assembly, TCRdb reanalyzed the public sequencing data and kept in-frame beta chains. Each entry merges the rows of one CDR3 protein and shows their most common DNA and genes. The sample includes about 200,000 distinct CDR3 sequences, with approximately 20% observed a single time. The ten largest clones capture just under 45% of the sample. Sequenced sample: blood. These receptors came from a man aged 35 to 55 with Graves' hyperthyroidism.

This clonotype was seen repeatedly, ten times or more. The chain joins TRBV12-3 or TRBV12-4 to TRBJ1-2; no firm D call. The length of the CDR3 is 11 residues. V lost 8 bases, J lost 7 bases, and 11 bases lay in between. The CDR3 sequence is CASARDGGYTF. In nucleotides, the CDR3 is TGTGCCAGCGCGCGGGATGGTGGCTACACCTTC.

This clonotype was seen repeatedly, ten times or more. The rearrangement joins TRBV28 to TRBJ1-2; possible D gene TRBD1, 6 bases. This CDR3 is built from 14 residues. Germline values: CDR1 MDHEN, CDR2 SYDVKM. The V end lost 2 bases, the J end lost 2 bases, and 9 bases lay between the germline ends. This CDR3 is CASSLGDINYGYTF. CDR3 bases: TGTGCCAGCAGTTTAGGGGACATAAACTATGGCTACACCTTC.

In its sample, this clonotype was seen many times. The chain carries TRBV11-2 and TRBJ2-5, with D possibly TRBD2 on 7 matching bases. The V and J ends lost 6 bases and 7 bases respectively, with 27 bases between them. The germline gives CDR1 SGHAT, CDR2 FQNNGV. This CDR3 comprises 17 residues. Here the CDR3 reads CASRAGGLARSLGTQYF. DNA for the CDR3: TGTGCCAGCAGGGCCGGGGGGCTAGCCCGAAGTCTGGGGACCCAGTACTTC.

The rearrangement uses TRBV7-2 and TRBJ2-1, with 10 nucleotides matching TRBD2. CDR1 is SGHTA, CDR2 FQGNSA, per germline. With 4 bases clipped from V and 2 bases from J, the junction kept 2 bases outside the gene matches. The CDR3 consists of 15 residues. CDR3: CASSYLAGAYNEQFF. The CDR3 DNA is TGTGCCAGCAGCTATCTAGCGGGGGCCTACAATGAGCAGTTCTTC.

This clonotype has ten or more counts. V and J are TRBV3-1 and TRBJ1-3, with 10 bases that match TRBD1. The CDR3 consists of 17 residues. Per germline, CDR1 LGHDT and CDR2 YNNKEL (reference sequence). V was pared by 4 bases and J by 4 bases, with 10 bases of the junction left unmatched. The CDR3 reads CASSLRQGQGNGNTIYF. For the CDR3, the DNA is TGTGCCAGCAGCCTCCGTCAGGGACAGGGGAACGGAAACACCATATATTTT.

The genes are TRBV6-1 and TRBJ1-5; 7 bases line up with TRBD1. The trim removed 6 bases at V and 1 base at J, leaving 9 bases unmatched. Germline CDR1 and CDR2: MNHNS and SASEGT. The CDR3 contains 16 residues. As DNA, the CDR3 is TGTGCCAGCAGGGCTAACAGGGGTTTAAGCAATCAGCCCCAGCATTTT. The encoded protein is CASRANRGLSNQPQHF.

This clonotype has a handful of counts. The chain employs TRBV6-2 or TRBV6-3 and TRBJ2-7; D ambiguous. Trimming took off 4 bases at V and 0 bases at J, with 13 bases between the two ends. This CDR3 is 15 amino acids long. Germline CDR1 and CDR2: MNHEY and SVGEGT. CDR3 in DNA: TGTGCCAGCAGTTTGGAGCTGTACAGCTCCTACGAGCAGTACTTC. Translation gives CASSLELYSSYEQYF.

This clonotype occurred a few times. The chain recombines TRBV19 with TRBJ1-5, with 11 bases lining up with TRBD1. Germline loops: CDR1 LNHDA, CDR2 SQIVND (reference sequence). The V segment lost 4 bases and the J segment 4 bases; nucleotides outside the gene matches: 3. There are 15 residues in the CDR3. CDR3 loop: CASSSRDRGNQPQHF. In DNA, the CDR3 is TGTGCCAGTAGTAGCCGGGACAGGGGGAATCAGCCCCAGCATTTT.

Points on this clonotype: This may stem from a read error, because a much larger clone lies one nucleotide away. The chain joins TRBV3-1 to TRBJ1-6; no clear D gene. Per the germline V gene, CDR1 is LGHDT and CDR2 is YNNKEL (reference sequence). The CDR3 is 15 amino acids. CDR3 bases: TGTGCCAGCAGCCAAGGGGCTTACGATAATTCACCCCCCCACTTT. Encoded protein: CASSQGAYDNSPPHF.

This clonotype occurred a few times. CDR3 bases: TGTGCCAGCAGTTACACAGGGGGTTACTACGAGCAGTACTTC. It encodes CASSYTGGYYEQYF. The chain is built from TRBV6-2 or TRBV6-3 and TRBJ2-7; 8 nucleotides align to TRBD1. Germline CDR1 and CDR2: MNHEY and SVGEGT. V lost 2 bases and J lost 3; bases outside the gene matches: 3. The CDR3 length is 14 residues.

This clonotype has ten or more counts. This sequence joins TRBV20-1 and TRBJ1-2; no clear D gene. Trimming shortened V by 5 bases and J by 8 bases, and 15 bases separated the two germline ends. CDR1 and CDR2 (germline): DFQATT, SNEGSKA (reference sequence). CDR3 size: 12 residues. This CDR3 is CSADLVGVGYTF. For the CDR3, the DNA is TGCAGTGCTGATCTCGTCGGGGTCGGCTACACCTTC.

This clonotype was seen repeatedly, ten times or more. J is TRBJ2-3 and V is TRBV7-9; no clear D gene. Germline CDR1 and CDR2: SEHNR and FQNEAQ (reference sequence). This CDR3 has 13 residues. V dropped 1 base and J dropped 4 bases, with 6 bases sitting between them. This CDR3 is CASSLVAADTQYF. The CDR3 DNA sequence: TGTGCCAGCAGCTTAGTGGCCGCAGATACGCAGTATTTT.

This clonotype was seen many times. The DNA of the CDR3 is TGTGCCAGCACCGAAAGGGGAAGTGGCACCGGGGAGCTGTTTTTT. Translation: CASTERGSGTGELFF. The genes are TRBV6-1 and TRBJ2-2, with a weak D call TRBD1 (5 bases). This CDR3 comprises 15 residues. V dropped 7 bases and J dropped 4 bases, with 16 bases sitting between them. Germline V gene data show CDR1 as MNHNS and CDR2 as SASEGT.

With respect to this clonotype: The missing conserved phenylalanine or tryptophan at the end of this CDR3 makes a read error likely. The J gene is TRBJ2-6, the V gene TRBV28; no clear D. The ends were cut back, 4 bases at V and 3 bases at J, with 13 bases in the middle. The length of the CDR3 is 16 residues. Germline assignment: CDR1 MDHEN and CDR2 SYDVKM. The CDR3 DNA reads as TGTGCCAGCAGTTCGGCAGGCGTATTTGGGGCCAACGTCCTGACTTCC. Its translation is CASSSAGVFGANVLTS.

At least ten counts were recorded for this clonotype. The rearrangement joins TRBV2 to TRBJ1-2; unclear D gene. Germline lookup yields CDR1 SNHLY and CDR2 FYNNEI. This CDR3 contains 14 residues. Trimming removed 1 base from V and 7 bases from J, with 13 bases in between. CDR3 coding DNA: TGTGCCAGCAGTGAAGAAGTGGGCGGGGTTGGCTACACCTTC. Its translation is CASSEEVGGVGYTF.

This rearrangement joins TRBV20-1 to TRBJ1-4; no clear D gene. CDR3 length: 13 residues. Germline V gives CDR1 DFQATT, CDR2 SNEGSKA (reference sequence). V was trimmed by 5 bases and J by 7 bases, leaving 14 bases between them. Here the CDR3 reads CSALQGRIEKLFF. CDR3 bases: TGCAGTGCTCTACAAGGGAGGATTGAAAAACTGTTTTTT.

This clonotype was counted many times. The rearrangement uses TRBV7-9 and TRBJ2-1; 12 bases are shared with TRBD2. The junction had 7 bases not matched to a gene; V was cut back by 5 bases and J by 8 bases. The CDR3 has 15 amino acids. Germline-derived CDR1 and CDR2 are SEHNR and FQNEAQ (reference sequence). CDR3 sequence: CASSPGLAGIDEQFF. As DNA, the CDR3 is TGTGCCAGCAGCCCCGGACTAGCGGGAATCGATGAGCAGTTCTTC.

The genes are TRBV18 and TRBJ2-3; D remains unclear. CDR3 size: 15 residues. Germline V gives CDR1 KGHSH, CDR2 LQKENI. V was pared by 2 bases and J by 5 bases, with 14 bases between. The CDR3: CASSPSLPHKDTQYF. The CDR3 coding sequence is TGTGCCAGCTCACCAAGCCTCCCCCACAAAGATACGCAGTATTTT.

A note on this clonotype: The junction and the germline gene differ at one end; a read error may be behind it. The rearrangement uses TRBV27 and TRBJ1-2, with D uncertain. The CDR3 is made up of 13 amino acids. CDR1 and CDR2 from the germline V gene are MNHEY and SMNVEV (reference sequence). CDR3 in DNA: TGTGCCAGCAGTTTAAGTTTAGGGTATGGCTACGCCTTC. This translates into CASSLSLGYGYAF.

This clonotype appeared many times. V is TRBV5-1 and J is TRBJ2-3, with TRBD1 matching over 9 bases. Losses at the gene ends were 4 bases for V and 5 bases for J; bases not matched to a gene: 5. Germline V gene sequence: CDR1 SGHRS, CDR2 YFSETQ. The CDR3 spans 14 residues. The CDR3, as DNA: TGCGCCAGCAGCACGAGACAGGGGGTAGATACGCAGTATTTT. It specifies CASSTRQGVDTQYF.